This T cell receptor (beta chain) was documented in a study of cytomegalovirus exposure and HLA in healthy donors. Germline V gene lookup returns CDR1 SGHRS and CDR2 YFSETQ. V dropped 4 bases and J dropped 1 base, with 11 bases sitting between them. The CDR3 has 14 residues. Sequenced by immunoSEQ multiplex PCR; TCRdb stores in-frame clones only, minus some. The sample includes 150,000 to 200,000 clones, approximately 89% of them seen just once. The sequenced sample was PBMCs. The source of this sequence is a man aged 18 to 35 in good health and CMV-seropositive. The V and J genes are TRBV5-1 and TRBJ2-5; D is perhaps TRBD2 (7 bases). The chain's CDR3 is CASSGGAVQETQYF. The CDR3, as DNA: TGCGCCAGCAGCGGGGGGGCAGTCCAAGAGACCCAGTACTTC.